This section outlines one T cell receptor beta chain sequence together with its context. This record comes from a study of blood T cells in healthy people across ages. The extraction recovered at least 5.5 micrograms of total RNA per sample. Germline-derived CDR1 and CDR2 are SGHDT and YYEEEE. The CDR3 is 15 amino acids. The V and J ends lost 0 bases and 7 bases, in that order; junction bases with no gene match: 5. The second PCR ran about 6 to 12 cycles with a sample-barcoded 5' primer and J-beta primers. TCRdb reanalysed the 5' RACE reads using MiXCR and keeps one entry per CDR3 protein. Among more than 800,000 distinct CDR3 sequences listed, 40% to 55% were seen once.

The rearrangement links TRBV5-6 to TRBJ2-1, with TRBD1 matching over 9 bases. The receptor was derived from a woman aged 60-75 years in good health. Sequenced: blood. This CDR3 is CASSLEQGAGNEQFF. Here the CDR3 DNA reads TGTGCCAGCAGCTTGGAACAGGGGGCGGGTAATGAGCAGTTCTTC.